This paragraph covers one T cell receptor (beta chain) sequence. Its cognate antigen is unknown. V lost 8 bases and J lost 2, with 9 bases in between. This CDR3 region has 12 residues. Per the germline V gene, CDR1 is LNHDA and CDR2 is SQIVND (reference sequence). This sample was taken from a study of cytomegalovirus exposure and HLA in healthy donors. On the study more broadly: There were 75 million to 95 million unique TCRs (from HLA-typed donors) in an early data release. Findings and caveats of the study: In a later analysis, TCR association rates varied by HLA locus: DRB1 most, HLA-C fewest. Later genetic work tied a missense DCLRE1C variant to beta-chain V and J trimming. Presence/absence analyses took donor sequencing depth as roughly uniform.

The PCR employed 60 Vbeta primers together with 13 Jbeta primers. This table comes from immunoSEQ multiplex PCR, and its TCRdb copy is limited to in-frame clones, with some not included. The data show under 150,000 clones, with roughly two thirds seen just once and roughly 8.3% held by the top ten. The gene calls are TRBV19 and TRBJ1-1; D may be TRBD1 (5 bases). This TCR derives from a young man in good health and CMV-seropositive. The sample taken for sequencing was PBMCs. As DNA, the CDR3 is TGTGCCAGTTACCAGGGAAACACTGAAGCTTTCTTT. It encodes CASYQGNTEAFF.